These 16 T cell receptor beta chains were sequenced from one sample in a study of neurological immune-mediated disorders. Each CDR3 protein gets one entry after TCRdb re-called the 5' RACE reads with MiXCR. The sample includes about 120,000 distinct CDR3 sequences, roughly 3.1% seen only once; the top ten take roughly 1.3%. The sequenced material came from PBMCs. The receptors originated from a woman in her 30s with multiple sclerosis.

This clonotype was detected many times. This chain joins TRBV6-1 and TRBJ2-1; 9 bases match TRBD2. The junction had 5 bases not matched to a gene; V was cut back by 4 bases and J by 10 bases. The CDR3 contains 13 residues. Germline CDR1 reads MNHNS; CDR2 reads SASEGT. The CDR3 region has the DNA TGTGCCAGCAGTGGAGGACTAGCGAGCGAGCAGTTCTTC. Translating it yields CASSGGLASEQFF.

In this sample, this clonotype turned up many times. The chain combines TRBV10-1 with TRBJ2-2, with D tentatively TRBD1 (6 bases). Germline lookup yields CDR1 WNHNN and CDR2 SYGVQD (reference sequence). The CDR3 loop spans 14 amino acids. V was pared by 8 bases and J by 3 bases, with 13 bases between. The CDR3 is CASGNGQHTGELFF. CDR3 coding DNA: TGCGCCAGCGGGAACGGACAGCACACCGGGGAGCTGTTTTTT.

At least ten counts were recorded for this clonotype. The genes are TRBV12-3 or TRBV12-4 and TRBJ2-2; weak D call: TRBD2 (5 bases). The CDR3 is 16 amino acids. V gave up 3 bases and J gave up 8 bases, with 19 bases separating them. In DNA, the CDR3 is TGTGCCAGCAGTTTTCGAGGGTTAAACGGAAGGGGGGAGCTGTTTTTT. This gives the protein CASSFRGLNGRGELFF.

The CDR3: CAISESPRTDTQYF. The CDR3 bases are TGTGCCATCAGTGAGTCGCCGAGGACAGATACGCAGTATTTT. The chain links TRBV10-3 to TRBJ2-3; D is unclear. Between the trimmed V and J ends, which lost 0 bases and 3 bases, there was a span of 7 bases. From germline, CDR1 is ENHRY and CDR2 SYGVKD. The length of the CDR3 is 14 residues.

This clonotype has a count of ten or more. This chain links TRBV7-8 with TRBJ2-7; D is ambiguous. V lost 5 bases to trimming and J lost 5 bases, with 19 bases between them. CDR3 length: 15 amino acids. The germline CDR1 and CDR2 sequences are SGHVS and FQNEAQ. The CDR3 loop is CASSPRFPKAHEQYF. The CDR3 DNA follows: TGTGCCAGCAGCCCGCGTTTTCCGAAGGCCCACGAGCAGTACTTC.

The rearrangement links TRBV6-2 or TRBV6-3 to TRBJ2-5, with TRBD2 matching 11 bases. This CDR3 comprises 16 residues. Germline V CDR1 and CDR2: MNHEY, SVGEGT. V lost 2 bases, J lost 2 bases, and 4 bases stayed unmatched. In DNA form, the CDR3 reads TGTGCCAGCAGTTACGCCAGACTAGCGGGGCAAGAGACCCAGTACTTC. The encoded protein is CASSYARLAGQETQYF.

This clonotype has at least ten counts. V is TRBV14 and J is TRBJ2-7; D not resolved. The CDR3 extends over 16 amino acids. Deletions cut 0 bases from V and 0 bases from J, with 12 bases between. Per the germline V gene, CDR1 is SGHDN and CDR2 is FVKESK. The CDR3: CASSQEVPGSSYEQYF. In DNA form, the CDR3 reads TGTGCCAGCAGCCAAGAAGTCCCCGGATCCTCCTACGAGCAGTACTTC.

The table lists this clonotype with many counts. This chain joins TRBV7-2 and TRBJ2-2; no clear D gene. CDR1 SGHTA and CDR2 FQGNSA come from the germline V gene. This CDR3 is built from 15 residues. V gave up 2 bases and J gave up 5 bases, with 12 bases separating them. The CDR3: CASSLWVRSTGELFF. CDR3 bases: TGTGCCAGCAGCTTATGGGTCAGATCGACCGGGGAGCTGTTTTTT.

This clonotype was counted many times. This chain links TRBV20-1 with TRBJ1-2; D not resolved. Trimming cost V 2 bases and J 4 bases, with 11 bases left between them. The CDR3 has 13 amino acids. From germline, CDR1 is DFQATT and CDR2 SNEGSKA (reference sequence). DNA of the CDR3: TGCAGTGCTAGACCCCGCGGCGGCTATGGCTACACCTTC. It yields the protein CSARPRGGYGYTF.

The table lists this clonotype with many counts. This chain connects TRBV5-6 to TRBJ1-1; the match to TRBD1 covers 8 bases. The CDR3 consists of 15 residues. Germline loops: CDR1 SGHDT, CDR2 YYEEEE. Unmatched junction bases numbered 8, after V lost 3 bases and J lost 4 bases. CDR3 coding DNA: TGTGCCAGCAGCTCCGGATGGGACAGGAGCACTGAAGCTTTCTTT. Encoded protein: CASSSGWDRSTEAFF.

This clonotype was counted at least ten times. The chain joins TRBV29-1 to TRBJ2-3, with 7 bases identical to TRBD2. This CDR3 contains 13 residues. Germline loops: CDR1 SQVTM, CDR2 ANQGSEA. The V and J ends lost 4 bases and 5 bases, in that order; junction bases with no gene match: 6. CDR3 sequence: CSVAGGGVDTQYF. DNA for the CDR3: TGCAGCGTTGCAGGCGGGGGAGTAGATACGCAGTATTTT.

This clonotype was detected many times. The chain employs TRBV5-1 and TRBJ2-7; weak D call: TRBD1 (5 bases). V was pared by 2 bases and J by 3 bases, with 9 bases between. This CDR3 is built from 13 residues. Germline loops: CDR1 SGHRS, CDR2 YFSETQ. The CDR3 is CASSFRQHYEQYF. The CDR3, as DNA: TGCGCCAGCAGCTTTAGACAGCACTACGAGCAGTACTTC.

The table lists this clonotype with a few counts. This chain joins TRBV5-1 and TRBJ2-5, with 8 nucleotides matching TRBD1. The CDR3 extends over 15 amino acids. In germline, CDR1 is SGHRS, CDR2 YFSETQ. After removal of 4 bases from V and 4 bases from J, the junction contained 9 bases not matched to a gene. CDR3 nucleotide sequence: TGCGCCAGCAGCCCCCAGGGGGCTGGAGGAGAGACCCAGTACTTC. Translated, it gives CASSPQGAGGETQYF.

This clonotype was detected ten times or more. The chain uses TRBV15 and TRBJ1-5; D gene uncertain. Germline assignment: CDR1 LNHNV and CDR2 YYDKDF (reference sequence). V was cut by 1 base and J by 5 bases, with 6 bases left in between. This CDR3 is built from 13 residues. This CDR3 reads CATSRGIDQPQHF. The CDR3 DNA reads as TGTGCCACCAGCAGAGGTATTGATCAGCCCCAGCATTTT.

This clonotype was detected ten times or more. The V and J genes are TRBV5-6 and TRBJ1-6, with D uncertain. The CDR3 is made up of 15 amino acids. CDR1 is SGHDT, CDR2 YYEEEE, per germline. The V end was cut by 1 base, the J end by 16 bases, with 21 bases between. The CDR3 sequence is CASSLMKAALKPLHF. The CDR3 DNA is TGTGCCAGCAGCTTGATGAAGGCAGCTTTAAAACCTCTCCACTTT.

This clonotype showed up many times. V gene TRBV18 combines with J gene TRBJ2-7, with 7 bases matching TRBD1. The J segment lost 3 bases and the V segment lost 4 bases, leaving 3 bases of the junction unmatched. The CDR3 loop spans 13 amino acids. Germline assignment: CDR1 KGHSH and CDR2 LQKENI. For the CDR3, the DNA is TGTGCCAGCTCACTGGGACAGCACTACGAGCAGTACTTC. Amino acids: CASSLGQHYEQYF.